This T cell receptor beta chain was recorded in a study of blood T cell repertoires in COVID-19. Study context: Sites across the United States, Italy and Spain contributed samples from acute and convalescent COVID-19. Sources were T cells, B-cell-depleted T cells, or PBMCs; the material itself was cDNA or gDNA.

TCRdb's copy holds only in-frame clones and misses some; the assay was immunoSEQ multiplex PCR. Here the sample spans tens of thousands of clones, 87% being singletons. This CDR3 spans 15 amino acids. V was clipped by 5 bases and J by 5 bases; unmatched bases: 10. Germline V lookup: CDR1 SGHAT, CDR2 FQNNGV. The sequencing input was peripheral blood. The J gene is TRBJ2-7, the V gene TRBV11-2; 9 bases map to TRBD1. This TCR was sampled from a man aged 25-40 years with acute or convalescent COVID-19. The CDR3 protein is CASSPNNRGRNEQYF. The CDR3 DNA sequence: TGTGCCAGCAGCCCGAACAACAGGGGGCGGAACGAGCAGTACTTC. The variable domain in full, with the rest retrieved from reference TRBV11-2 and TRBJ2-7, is EAGVAQSPRYKIIEKRQSVAFWCNPISGHATLYWYQQILGQGPKLLIQFQNNGVVDDSQLPKDRFSAERLKGVDSTLKIQPAKLEDSAVYLCASSPNNRGRNEQYFGPGTRLTVT.